The source of this TCR beta chain is a study of blood T cell repertoires in COVID-19. As for the study in general: Samples of COVID-19 (acute and convalescent) were obtained from the United States, Italy and Spain. Nucleic acid was either cDNA or gDNA, and it came from T cells, B-cell-depleted T cells, or PBMCs.

The CDR3 has 12 amino acids. Trimming took off 1 base at V and 10 bases at J, with 11 bases between the two ends. Germline V gives CDR1 SGHNT, CDR2 YYREEE (reference sequence). Source study methods: Nucleated cell counts were estimated from reference gene primer amplification. Profiling relied on immunoSEQ multiplex PCR, and the TCRdb table lists in-frame clones only, not all of them. The V and J calls and the clone size are those of that table, but D and trimming were determined from the DNA. The sample carries about 400,000 clones, about 89% recorded once. The sample was peripheral blood. This chain links TRBV5-4 with TRBJ2-5; possibly TRBD1 for D (5 bases). The receptor was derived from a woman younger than 45 with acute or convalescent COVID-19. As DNA, the CDR3 is TGTGCCAGCAGCTTGTCGGACACAAACCAGTACTTC. Translation gives CASSLSDTNQYF.